This T cell receptor beta chain was identified during a study of cytomegalovirus exposure and HLA in healthy donors. Primers included in the PCR were 60 Vbeta and 13 Jbeta primers. Authors' methods: An analysis that came later counted 73 million or so unique TCR beta chains, approximately 12 million shared. Measured with immunoSEQ multiplex PCR; TCRdb has only the in-frame clones, and not every one. Clonal size and the V and J genes are those of that table, whereas D and trimming came from the DNA. The data contain around 180,000 clones, roughly 78% of them seen just once; the ten biggest clones take up 0.69%. Study-wide findings and caveats: TCR beta chain V- and J-gene trimming was linked, in a later analysis, to a missense variant in DCLRE1C.

This clone was counted a few times. The target antigen is unknown. The germline CDR1 and CDR2 sequences are LNHDA and SQIVND (reference sequence). This CDR3 is 14 amino acids long. Between the trimmed V and J ends, which lost 7 bases and 9 bases, there was a span of 21 bases. What was sequenced was PBMCs. The V call is TRBV19, the J call TRBJ1-1; possible D gene TRBD1, 6 bases. The clonotype comes from a woman between 40 and 50 years old in good health and CMV-seronegative. This chain's CDR3 is CASTVTGRRSQAFF. Written as DNA, the CDR3 is TGTGCCAGTACCGTCACAGGGCGGCGGTCTCAAGCTTTCTTT.